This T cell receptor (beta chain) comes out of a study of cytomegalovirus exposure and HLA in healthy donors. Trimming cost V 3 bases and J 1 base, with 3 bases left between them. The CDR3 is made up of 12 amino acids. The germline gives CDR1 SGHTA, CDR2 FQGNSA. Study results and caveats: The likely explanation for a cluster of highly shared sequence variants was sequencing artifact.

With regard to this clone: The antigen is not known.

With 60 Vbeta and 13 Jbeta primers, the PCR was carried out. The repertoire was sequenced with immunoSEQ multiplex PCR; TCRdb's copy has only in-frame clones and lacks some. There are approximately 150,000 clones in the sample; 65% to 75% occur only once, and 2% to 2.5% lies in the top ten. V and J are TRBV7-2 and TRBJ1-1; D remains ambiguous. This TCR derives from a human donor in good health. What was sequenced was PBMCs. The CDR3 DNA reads TGTGCCAGCAGCTTCCAGAACACTGAAGCTTTCTTT. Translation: CASSFQNTEAFF.